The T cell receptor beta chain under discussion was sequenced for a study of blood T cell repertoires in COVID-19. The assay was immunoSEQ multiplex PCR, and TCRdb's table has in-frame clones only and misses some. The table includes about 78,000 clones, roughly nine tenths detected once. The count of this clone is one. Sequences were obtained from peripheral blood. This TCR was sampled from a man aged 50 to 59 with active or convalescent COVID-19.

The CDR3 region has the DNA TGCAGCGTTGTCACGGCGGGTGTCCGCAACTCCTACAATGAGCAGTTCTTC. Translation: CSVVTAGVRNSYNEQFF. This chain joins TRBV29-1 and TRBJ2-1, with D possibly being TRBD2 (5 bases). The CDR3 contains 17 residues. Germline loops: CDR1 SQVTM, CDR2 ANQGSEA. The V gene lost 4 bases and the J gene lost 0 bases, with 19 bases spanning the gap.